The 24 T cell receptor beta chains given below trace back to one sample, sequenced in a study of beta chain features in type 1 diabetes. All of the isolated RNA was reverse transcribed, so expressed TCRB transcripts were sequenced. Repertoires were generated with immunoSEQ multiplex PCR, while TCRdb's copy carries only in-frame clones and drops some. There are around 500,000 clones in the sample; 10% to 12% occur only once, and 0.046% lies in the top ten. The sequenced material came from naive CD4+ T cells from blood. Receptors originate from a woman aged 18-29 years in good health.

The V gene is TRBV9, the J gene TRBJ2-3; 14 bases match TRBD2. Losses at the gene ends were 3 bases for V and 8 bases for J; bases not matched to a gene: 11. This CDR3 region has 17 residues. The germline V gene encodes CDR1 SGDLS and CDR2 YYNGEE. This chain's CDR3 is CASSAQTSGRAGGTQYF. In DNA form, the CDR3 reads TGTGCCAGCAGCGCCCAGACTAGCGGGAGGGCCGGTGGTACGCAGTATTTT.

Note on this clone: This sample also contains other DNA sequences that code for the same CDR3. CDR3 amino acids: CASSLGNTIYF. In DNA form, the CDR3 reads TGTGCCAGCAGCTTAGGAAACACCATATATTTT. The rearrangement links TRBV7-9 to TRBJ1-3; D unresolved. CDR3 length: 11 residues. CDR1 SEHNR and CDR2 FQNEAQ come from the germline V gene (reference sequence). The V gene lost 1 base and the J gene lost 5 bases, with 0 bases spanning the gap.

The V gene is TRBV7-2, the J gene TRBJ2-5; TRBD1 matches at 8 bases. CDR1 is SGHTA and CDR2 is FQGNSA in the germline V gene. The ends lost 4 bases at V and 4 bases at J; junction bases unmatched: 5. There are 14 residues in the CDR3. The CDR3 DNA sequence: TGTGCCAGCAGCTCAGCGACAGGGGTAGAGACCCAGTACTTC. Translation: CASSSATGVETQYF.

J is TRBJ1-2 and V is TRBV25-1, with D tentatively TRBD1 (5 bases). Between the trimmed V and J ends, which lost 4 bases and 6 bases, there was a span of 18 bases. CDR3 length: 15 amino acids. Germline V lookup: CDR1 MGHDK, CDR2 SYGVNS. The CDR3 sequence: CASSAPVGVLDGYTF. DNA of the CDR3: TGTGCCAGCAGTGCCCCCGTGGGGGTCCTGGATGGCTACACCTTC.

Of note for this clone: The same CDR3 also results from other DNA sequences found in this sample. The chain carries TRBV7-2 and TRBJ2-5, with D hard to call. V lost 2 bases to trimming and J lost 5 bases, with 3 bases between them. This CDR3 contains 11 residues. In germline, CDR1 is SGHTA, CDR2 FQGNSA. The CDR3 spells CASSLTETQYF. CDR3 coding DNA: TGTGCCAGCAGCTTAACCGAGACCCAGTACTTC.

The V call is TRBV5-1, the J call TRBJ1-1; tentative D call: TRBD1 (5 bases). V shed 1 base and J shed 1 base, with 11 bases lying between them. Germline CDR1 and CDR2: SGHRS and YFSETQ. This CDR3 has 15 residues. The CDR3 coding sequence is TGCGCCAGCAGCTTGTATGCGGGACCGAACACTGAAGCTTTCTTT. Translation gives CASSLYAGPNTEAFF.

There are a few counts of this clone. The V call is TRBV19, the J call TRBJ2-1, with 8 positions matching TRBD1. Germline V gene sequence: CDR1 LNHDA, CDR2 SQIVND (reference sequence). After removal of 4 bases from V and 4 bases from J, the junction contained 6 bases not matched to a gene. CDR3 size: 15 residues. CDR3 sequence: CASSRGQERYNEQFF. The CDR3 coding sequence is TGTGCCAGTAGTAGGGGACAGGAGAGATACAATGAGCAGTTCTTC.

Only a few counts were recorded for this clone. The chain joins TRBV12-1 to TRBJ2-2; the table calls TRBD1, which could not be checked here. TRBV12-1 represents a pseudogene. The CDR3 extends over 17 amino acids. CDR3: CASSSPGQGTNTGELFF. The CDR3 DNA is TGTGCCAGCAGCTCGCCGGGACAGGGTACGAACACCGGGGAGCTGTTTTTT.

The chain links TRBV9 to TRBJ2-3; D is unresolved. The germline gives CDR1 SGDLS, CDR2 YYNGEE. This CDR3 has 16 residues. V gave up 0 bases and J gave up 1 base, with 12 bases separating them. The DNA for the CDR3 is TGTGCCAGCAGCGTAGGGTTAGCACGGGGCACAGATACGCAGTATTTT. This translates into CASSVGLARGTDTQYF.

This chain links TRBV14 with TRBJ1-1; D unresolved. CDR3 size: 11 residues. Germline lookup yields CDR1 SGHDN and CDR2 FVKESK. V was trimmed by 3 bases and J by 11 bases, leaving 10 bases between them. CDR3 residues: CASSHGRGAFF. Written as DNA, the CDR3 is TGTGCCAGCAGCCACGGACGTGGCGCTTTCTTT.

This clone turned up a few times. This chain joins TRBV27 and TRBJ1-4, with TRBD1 identical over 8 bases. Germline lookup yields CDR1 MNHEY and CDR2 SMNVEV (reference sequence). With 1 base clipped from V and 6 bases from J, the junction kept 7 bases outside the gene matches. The CDR3 consists of 16 residues. The CDR3 region has the DNA TGTGCCAGCAGTTTATTCGGACAGGGTGGGGATGAAAAACTGTTTTTT. Amino acid sequence: CASSLFGQGGDEKLFF. Combining the CDR3 with reference TRBV27 and TRBJ1-4 gives the whole variable domain EAQVTQNPRYLITVTGKKLTVTCSQNMNHEYMSWYRQDPGLGLRQIYYSMNVEVTDKGDVPEGYKVSRKEKRNFPLILESPSPNQTSLYFCASSLFGQGGDEKLFFGSGTQLSVL.

The V and J genes are TRBV5-1 and TRBJ1-5, with TRBD1 matching over 8 bases. Trimming removed 1 base from V and 4 bases from J; junction bases left unmatched: 4. This CDR3 is 15 amino acids long. Germline CDR1 reads SGHRS; CDR2 reads YFSETQ. The DNA of the CDR3 is TGCGCCAGCAGCTTGTCCGGGACAGGTAATCAGCCCCAGCATTTT. This encodes CASSLSGTGNQPQHF.

The V and J genes are TRBV7-9 and TRBJ2-6; the D is unclear. Trimming removed 5 bases from V and 2 bases from J, with 10 bases in between. Germline V gives CDR1 SEHNR, CDR2 FQNEAQ (reference sequence). This CDR3 region has 15 residues. CDR3: CASSPQATGANVLTF. CDR3 DNA sequence: TGTGCCAGCAGCCCTCAGGCGACTGGGGCCAACGTCCTGACTTTC.

The CDR3 nucleotides are TGCAGCGTTGGGTATGGCGTCGAGCAGTACTTC. It codes for CSVGYGVEQYF. The chain uses TRBV29-1 and TRBJ2-7; no firm D call. Germline values: CDR1 SQVTM, CDR2 ANQGSEA. Trimming cost V 4 bases and J 6 bases, with 10 bases left between them. The length of the CDR3 is 11 residues.

This clone was detected only a few times. The CDR3 DNA sequence: TGTGCCAGCAGTTTGCGGCCACAAGAGACCCAGTACTTC. It translates to CASSLRPQETQYF. V is TRBV27 and J is TRBJ2-5, with D unresolved. CDR1 is MNHEY, CDR2 SMNVEV, per germline (reference sequence). The length of the CDR3 is 13 residues. V was clipped by 3 bases and J by 2 bases, with 7 bases between them.

This chain joins TRBV4-3 and TRBJ2-4, with D possibly TRBD2 on 6 matching bases. The V gene's germline CDR1 is LGHNA and CDR2 YSLEER. V lost 0 bases and J lost 8, with 8 bases in between. The CDR3 is made up of 13 amino acids. CDR3 sequence (DNA): TGCGCCAGCAGCCAAGAATGGGGGGACATTCAGTACTTC. It translates to CASSQEWGDIQYF.

The CDR3 coding sequence is TGTGCCAGCAGTGATCGGGCTAGTCGGAGTGAGCAGTTCTTC. This translates into CASSDRASRSEQFF. The chain links TRBV2 to TRBJ2-1; D uncertain. The V gene's germline CDR1 is SNHLY and CDR2 FYNNEI. The CDR3 consists of 14 residues. Trimming took off 3 bases at V and 9 bases at J, with 15 bases between the two ends.

V is TRBV19 and J is TRBJ2-2; 11 nucleotides align to TRBD1. With V trimmed by 4 bases and J by 6 bases, 4 bases remained unmatched. The CDR3 runs to 15 residues. Germline-derived CDR1 and CDR2 are LNHDA and SQIVND (reference sequence). DNA for the CDR3: TGTGCCAGTAGTACCTGGACAGGGGGCCCCGGGGAGCTGTTTTTT. Translation gives CASSTWTGGPGELFF. The entire variable domain, with the rest obtained from reference TRBV19 and TRBJ2-2, is as follows: DGGITQSPKYLFRKEGQNVTLSCEQNLNHDAMYWYRQDPGQGLRLIYYSQIVNDFQKGDIAEGYSVSREKKESFPLTVTSAQKNPTAFYLCASSTWTGGPGELFFGEGSRLTVL.

The chain joins TRBV11-3 to TRBJ2-7, with D possibly TRBD1 on 6 matching bases. V lost 11 bases and J 2 bases, leaving 16 bases between the germline ends. This CDR3 spans 13 amino acids. From germline, CDR1 is SGHNT and CDR2 YENEEA. CDR3 sequence: CASAPRTAYEQYF. The CDR3 nucleotides read TGTGCCTCCGCCCCCAGGACAGCCTACGAGCAGTACTTC.

This clone was recorded a few times. This rearrangement joins TRBV18 to TRBJ2-5; 10 bases match TRBD2. CDR1 is KGHSH and CDR2 is LQKENI in the germline V gene. This CDR3 region has 16 residues. V dropped 0 bases and J dropped 1; count of bases not matched to a gene: 2. The CDR3 sequence: CASSPPSGGLQETQYF. The DNA of the CDR3 is TGTGCCAGCTCACCACCTAGCGGGGGGCTCCAAGAGACCCAGTACTTC.

This clone was observed a few times. The chain has TRBV7-2 and TRBJ2-7, with D possibly being TRBD1 (6 bases). Between the trimmed V and J ends, which lost 1 base and 4 bases, there was a span of 20 bases. The CDR3 sequence is 17 residues long. Germline values: CDR1 SGHTA, CDR2 FQGNSA. Here the CDR3 DNA reads TGTGCCAGCAGCTTAGTCGGCAGGGGTATAATGAGGTACGAGCAGTACTTC. Translated, it gives CASSLVGRGIMRYEQYF.

The table lists this clone with many counts. Other nucleotide sequences from this sample produce the same CDR3. J is TRBJ2-3 and V is TRBV18; D call uncertain. The CDR3 totals 11 residues. V gave up 2 bases and J gave up 3 bases, with 0 bases separating them. Germline V CDR1 and CDR2: KGHSH, LQKENI. The CDR3: CASSPTDTQYF. The CDR3 DNA is TGTGCCAGCTCACCAACAGATACGCAGTATTTT.

The gene calls are TRBV7-2 and TRBJ1-2; D gene ambiguous. This CDR3 has 16 residues. Germline V gives CDR1 SGHTA, CDR2 FQGNSA. V lost 5 bases to trimming and J lost 2 bases, with 18 bases between them. In nucleotides, the CDR3 is TGTGCCAGCAGCAGCAAAGGAGGTCTGGAAAACTATGGCTACACCTTC. Residues: CASSSKGGLENYGYTF.

The V and J genes are TRBV15 and TRBJ1-5, with D perhaps matching TRBD1 (5 bases). Germline V CDR1 and CDR2: LNHNV, YYDKDF (reference sequence). Trimming removed 8 bases at V and 2 bases at J, with 13 bases between. This CDR3 comprises 14 residues. The CDR3 coding sequence is TGTGCCACCCAACAGGACCGAGGCAATCAGCCCCAGCATTTT. Encoded protein: CATQQDRGNQPQHF.